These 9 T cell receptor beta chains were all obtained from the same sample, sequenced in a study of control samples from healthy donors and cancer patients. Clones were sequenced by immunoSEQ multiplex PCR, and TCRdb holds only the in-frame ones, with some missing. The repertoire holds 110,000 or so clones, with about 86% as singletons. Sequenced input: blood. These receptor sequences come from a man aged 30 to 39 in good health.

CDR3 DNA sequence: TGTGCCAGCAGTTACTCGGGGGACAGGGGGAACACTGAAGCTTTCTTT. It encodes CASSYSGDRGNTEAFF. V is TRBV6-6 and J is TRBJ1-1; 10 positions match TRBD1. After removal of 0 bases from V and 1 base from J, the junction contained 2 bases not matched to a gene. The V gene's germline CDR1 is MNHNY and CDR2 SVGAGI (reference sequence). The CDR3 runs 16 residues.

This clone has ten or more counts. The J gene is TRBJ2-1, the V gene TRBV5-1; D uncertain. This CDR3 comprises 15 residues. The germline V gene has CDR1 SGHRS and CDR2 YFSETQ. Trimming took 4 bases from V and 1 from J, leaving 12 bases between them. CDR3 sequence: CASSKISESYNEQFF. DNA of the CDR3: TGCGCCAGCAGCAAGATCAGTGAATCCTACAATGAGCAGTTCTTC.

This CDR3 is CASTEGGRQPQHF. The CDR3 nucleotides read TGTGCCAGCACCGAAGGGGGCCGACAGCCCCAGCATTTT. The chain recombines TRBV7-9 with TRBJ1-5; 7 bases map to TRBD1. Per germline, CDR1 SEHNR and CDR2 FQNEAQ (reference sequence). This CDR3 is 13 amino acids long. Germline trimming cut 7 bases from V and 7 bases from J; bases unmatched to any gene: 7.

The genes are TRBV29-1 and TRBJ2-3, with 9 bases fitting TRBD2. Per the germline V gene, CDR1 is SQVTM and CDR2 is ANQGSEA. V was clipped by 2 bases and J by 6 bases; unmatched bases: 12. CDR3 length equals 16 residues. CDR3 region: CSVEPRERGAVDTQYF. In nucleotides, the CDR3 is TGCAGCGTTGAACCCCGGGAGCGGGGGGCCGTGGATACGCAGTATTTT.

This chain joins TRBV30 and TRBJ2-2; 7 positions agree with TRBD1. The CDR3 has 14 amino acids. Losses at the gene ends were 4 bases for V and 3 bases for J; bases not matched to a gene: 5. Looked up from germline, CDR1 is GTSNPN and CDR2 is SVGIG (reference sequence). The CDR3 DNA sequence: TGTGCCTGGAATGGACAGGTTGACACCGGGGAGCTGTTTTTT. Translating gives CAWNGQVDTGELFF.

The CDR3 reads CASSLGTGPGQPQHF. The CDR3 nucleotides read TGCGCCAGCAGCTTGGGGACAGGGCCCGGCCAGCCCCAGCATTTT. The chain has TRBV5-1 and TRBJ1-5, with 8 bases matching TRBD1. The V gene end was trimmed by 0 bases and the J gene end by 7 bases; junction bases not matched to a gene: 6. Germline assignment: CDR1 SGHRS and CDR2 YFSETQ. The CDR3 is 15 amino acids.

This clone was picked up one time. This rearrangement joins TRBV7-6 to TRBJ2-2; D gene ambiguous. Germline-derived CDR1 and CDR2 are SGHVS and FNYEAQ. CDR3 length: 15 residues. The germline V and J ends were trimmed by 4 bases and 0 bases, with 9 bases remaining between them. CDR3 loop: CASSSTLSNTGELFF. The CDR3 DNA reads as TGTGCCAGCAGCTCGACACTATCGAACACCGGGGAGCTGTTTTTT.

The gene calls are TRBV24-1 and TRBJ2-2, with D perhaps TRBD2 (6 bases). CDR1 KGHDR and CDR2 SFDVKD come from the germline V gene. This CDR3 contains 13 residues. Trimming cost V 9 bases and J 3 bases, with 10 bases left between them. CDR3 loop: CATGREYTGELFF. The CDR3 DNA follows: TGTGCCACCGGGCGGGAATACACCGGGGAGCTGTTTTTT.

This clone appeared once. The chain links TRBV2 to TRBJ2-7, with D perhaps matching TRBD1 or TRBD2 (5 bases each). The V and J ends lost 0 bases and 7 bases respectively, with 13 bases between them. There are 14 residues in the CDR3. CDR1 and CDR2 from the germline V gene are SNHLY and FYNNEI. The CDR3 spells CASSEAFSGGEQYV. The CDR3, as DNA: TGTGCCAGCAGTGAAGCGTTCTCTGGGGGTGAGCAGTACGTC.